The clone carrying this TCR beta chain was seen more than once but under ten times. The sample belongs to a study of shared T cell receptors in the human thymus. The protocol was immunoSEQ multiplex PCR, while the TCRdb copy is restricted to in-frame clones and leaves out a portion. This sample has hundreds of thousands of clones, with around 78% found just once. The trim removed 4 bases at V and 7 bases at J, leaving 8 bases unmatched. The CDR3 runs to 14 residues. Germline-derived CDR1 and CDR2 are SGHNT and YYREEE (reference sequence). This sample also belongs to another study, concerning human thymus T cells. This second study says: The donors were infants in Finland with congenital heart defects, otherwise immunologically healthy. Thymic material originated from resections removed in the course of corrective heart surgery.

The chain recombines TRBV5-4 with TRBJ1-2, with 9 bases fitting TRBD1. Sequenced sample: thymocytes. The source is a boy under three years old with a congenital heart defect. In nucleotides, the CDR3 is TGTGCCAGCAGCGAGGACAGGGGTTACTCTGGCTACACCTTC. Translated, it gives CASSEDRGYSGYTF.